This paragraph reports one T cell receptor (beta chain). These data belong to a study of blood T cell repertoires in COVID-19. At the level of the study: Acute-phase and convalescent COVID-19 samples originated in the United States, Italy and Spain. The analysed material was cDNA or gDNA that came from T cells, B-cell-depleted T cells, or PBMCs.

Germline lookup yields CDR1 WSHSY and CDR2 SAAADI. V was cut by 5 bases and J by 6 bases, with 8 bases left in between. The CDR3 spans 12 residues. Per the original methods: Estimates of nucleated cell counts were drawn from the amplification of reference gene primers. Clones were read by immunoSEQ multiplex PCR, and TCRdb kept only the in-frame ones, dropping some. V, J and clone size are those of that table, while D and trimming were read from the DNA. The data contain about 180,000 clones, about 91% of them seen just once; the ten biggest clones take up about 4%. This sequence was found in a woman aged 25 to 39 with acute or convalescent COVID-19. The chain carries TRBV10-2 and TRBJ1-5, with D unresolved. The sequenced material came from peripheral blood. CDR3 sequence: CASSSLIQPQHF. As DNA, the CDR3 is TGCGCCAGCAGTTCTTTAATTCAGCCCCAGCATTTT.